Included here is one T cell receptor (beta chain) sequence, with context. RNA in amounts of roughly 0.5 to 1 ug was reverse transcribed with random hexamers. In TCRdb, the immunoSEQ multiplex PCR reads were re-called with MiXCR into one record per CDR3 protein. The sample carries some 240,000 distinct CDR3 sequences, 90% to 97% recorded once. Trimming left V 0 bases short and J 3 bases short, with 10 bases between. CDR1 and CDR2 (germline): SGHRS, YFSETQ. The length of the CDR3 is 14 residues. The data were obtained in a study of CD8 T cells in Susac syndrome. The chain is built from TRBV5-1 and TRBJ2-7; D is possibly TRBD1 (6 bases). The TCR sequence derives from a human donor with Susac syndrome. Sequencing was performed on CD4+ T cells from PBMCs. CDR3 protein: CASSLEGHLYEQYF. The CDR3 bases are TGCGCCAGCAGCTTGGAGGGACACCTCTACGAGCAGTACTTC. The entire variable domain, with the rest obtained from reference TRBV5-1 and TRBJ2-7, is as follows: KAGVTQTPRYLIKTRGQQVTLSCSPISGHRSVSWYQQTPGQGLQFLFEYFSETQRNKGNFPGRFSGRQFSNSRSEMNVSTLELGDSALYLCASSLEGHLYEQYFGPGTRLTVT.